This T cell receptor beta chain was documented in a study of human T cells and chemical hapten exposure. TCRdb called the RACE reads again in MiXCR, with one record for every CDR3 protein. This table holds more than 100,000 distinct CDR3 sequences, roughly 13% found once. J lost 9 bases, V lost 0 bases, and 7 bases had no gene match. The germline gives CDR1 SGHRS, CDR2 YFSETQ. The length of the CDR3 is 15 residues. Described time point: pre-sensitization, week 0. Described treatment: therapeutic diphenylcyclopropenone sensitization with weekly scalp DPC. This clonotype appeared a few times. The rearrangement uses TRBV5-1 and TRBJ1-1; 11 bases are a match to TRBD1. Material: whole blood, obtained in connection with sensitization to the hapten diphenylcyclopropenone (DPC). The sequence was obtained from a woman aged 18 to 35 with alopecia areata. Some clones in this sample may be carry-over from other donors' samples. Here the CDR3 DNA reads TGCGCCAGCAGCTTGGCAACCGGGACAGGGGGAAAAGCTTTCTTT. Its protein is CASSLATGTGGKAFF.